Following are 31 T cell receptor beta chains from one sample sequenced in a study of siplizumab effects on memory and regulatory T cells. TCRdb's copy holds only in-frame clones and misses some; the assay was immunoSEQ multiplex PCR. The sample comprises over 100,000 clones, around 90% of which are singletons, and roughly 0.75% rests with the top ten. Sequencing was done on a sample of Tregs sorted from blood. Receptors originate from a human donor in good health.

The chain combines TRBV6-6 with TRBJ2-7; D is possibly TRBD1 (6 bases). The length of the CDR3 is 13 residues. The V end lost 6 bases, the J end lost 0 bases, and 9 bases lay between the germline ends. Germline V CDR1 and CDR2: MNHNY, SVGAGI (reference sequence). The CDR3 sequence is CASRLTGSYEQYF. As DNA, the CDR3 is TGTGCCAGCAGGTTGACAGGCTCCTACGAGCAGTACTTC.

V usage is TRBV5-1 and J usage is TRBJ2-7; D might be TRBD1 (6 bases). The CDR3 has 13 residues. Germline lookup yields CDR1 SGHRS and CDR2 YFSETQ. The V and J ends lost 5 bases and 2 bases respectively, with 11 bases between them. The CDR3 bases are TGCGCCAGCAGGGAAACAGGGACCTACGAGCAGTACTTC. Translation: CASRETGTYEQYF.

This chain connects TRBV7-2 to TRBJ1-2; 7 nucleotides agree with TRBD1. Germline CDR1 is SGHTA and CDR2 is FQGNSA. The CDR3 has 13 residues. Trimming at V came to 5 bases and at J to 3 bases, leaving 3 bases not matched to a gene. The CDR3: CASSGGGHYGYTF. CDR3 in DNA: TGTGCCAGCAGCGGAGGGGGCCACTATGGCTACACCTTC. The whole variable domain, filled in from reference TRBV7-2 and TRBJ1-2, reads GAGVSQSPSNKVTEKGKDVELRCDPISGHTALYWYRQSLGQGLEFLIYFQGNSAPDKSGLPSDRFSAERTGGSVSTLTIQRTQQEDSAVYLCASSGGGHYGYTFGSGTRLTVV.

The CDR3 DNA is TGTGCCAGCAGTTATACAGGGTTCATGAACACTGAAGCTTTCTTT. It codes for CASSYTGFMNTEAFF. This chain uses TRBV6-5 with TRBJ1-1, with D possibly matching TRBD1 (6 bases). Trimming removed 3 bases from V and 0 bases from J, with 11 bases in between. This CDR3 has 15 amino acids. CDR1 is MNHEY, CDR2 SVGAGI, per germline.

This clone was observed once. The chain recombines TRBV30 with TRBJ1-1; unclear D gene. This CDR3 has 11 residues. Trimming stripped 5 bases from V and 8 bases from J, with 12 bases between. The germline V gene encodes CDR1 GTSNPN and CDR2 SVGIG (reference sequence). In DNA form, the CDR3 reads TGTGCCTGGTCCCTCGGGGTCGAAGCTTTCTTT. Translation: CAWSLGVEAFF.

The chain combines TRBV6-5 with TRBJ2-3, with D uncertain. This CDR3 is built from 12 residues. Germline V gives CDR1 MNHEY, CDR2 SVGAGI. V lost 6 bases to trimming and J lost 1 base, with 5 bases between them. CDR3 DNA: TGTGCCAGCAGCCGAGGCACAGATACGCAGTATTTT. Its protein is CASSRGTDTQYF.

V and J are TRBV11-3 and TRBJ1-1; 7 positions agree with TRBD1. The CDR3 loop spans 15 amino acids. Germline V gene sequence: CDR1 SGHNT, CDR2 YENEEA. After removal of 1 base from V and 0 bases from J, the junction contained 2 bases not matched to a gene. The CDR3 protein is CASSLGQGVNTEAFF. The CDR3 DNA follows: TGTGCCAGCAGCTTAGGACAGGGTGTGAACACTGAAGCTTTCTTT.

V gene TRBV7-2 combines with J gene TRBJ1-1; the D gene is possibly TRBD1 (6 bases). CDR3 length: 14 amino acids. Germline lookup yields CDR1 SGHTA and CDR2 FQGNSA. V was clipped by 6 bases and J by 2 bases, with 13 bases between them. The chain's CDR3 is CASSLQGGNTEAFF. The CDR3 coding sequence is TGTGCCAGCAGTCTACAGGGAGGTAACACTGAAGCTTTCTTT.

CDR3 coding DNA: TGTGCCAGCAGCGTAGAGGGGACAGGGGAAGTCGAGCAGTACTTC. Translation: CASSVEGTGEVEQYF. The J gene is TRBJ2-7, the V gene TRBV9; 10 nucleotides align to TRBD1. With 0 bases clipped from V and 6 bases from J, the junction kept 6 bases outside the gene matches. The CDR3 is 15 amino acids. Germline V gene data show CDR1 as SGDLS and CDR2 as YYNGEE.

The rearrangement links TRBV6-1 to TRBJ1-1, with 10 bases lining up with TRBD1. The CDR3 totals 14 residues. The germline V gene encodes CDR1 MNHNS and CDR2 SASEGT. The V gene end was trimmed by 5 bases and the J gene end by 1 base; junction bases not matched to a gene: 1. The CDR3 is CASSRDRGNTEAFF. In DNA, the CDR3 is TGTGCCAGCAGTCGGGACAGGGGGAACACTGAAGCTTTCTTT.

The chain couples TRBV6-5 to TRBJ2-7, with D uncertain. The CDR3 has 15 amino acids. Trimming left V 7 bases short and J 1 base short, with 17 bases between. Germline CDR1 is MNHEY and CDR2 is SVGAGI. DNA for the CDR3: TGTGCCAGCACCTCAGGCAGTACCCGGTCCTACGAGCAGTACTTC. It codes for CASTSGSTRSYEQYF.

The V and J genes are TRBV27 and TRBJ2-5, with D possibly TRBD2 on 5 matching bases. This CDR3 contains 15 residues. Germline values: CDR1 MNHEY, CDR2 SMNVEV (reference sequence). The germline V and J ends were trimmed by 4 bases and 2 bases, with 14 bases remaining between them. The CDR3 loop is CASSSTGWAQETQYF. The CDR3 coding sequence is TGTGCCAGCAGTTCCACGGGATGGGCACAAGAGACCCAGTACTTC.

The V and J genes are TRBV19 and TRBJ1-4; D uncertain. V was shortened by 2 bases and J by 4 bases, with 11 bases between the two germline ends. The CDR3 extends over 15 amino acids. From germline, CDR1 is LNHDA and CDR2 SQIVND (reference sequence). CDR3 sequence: CASSIPRRDNEKLFF. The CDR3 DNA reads TGTGCCAGTAGTATACCTCGACGGGATAATGAAAAACTGTTTTTT.

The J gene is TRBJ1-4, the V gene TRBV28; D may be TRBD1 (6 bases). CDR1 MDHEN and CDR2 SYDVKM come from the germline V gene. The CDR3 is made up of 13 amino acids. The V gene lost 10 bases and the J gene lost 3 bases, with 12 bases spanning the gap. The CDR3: CAIVDRSNEKLFF. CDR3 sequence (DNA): TGTGCCATCGTCGACAGGTCTAATGAAAAACTGTTTTTT.

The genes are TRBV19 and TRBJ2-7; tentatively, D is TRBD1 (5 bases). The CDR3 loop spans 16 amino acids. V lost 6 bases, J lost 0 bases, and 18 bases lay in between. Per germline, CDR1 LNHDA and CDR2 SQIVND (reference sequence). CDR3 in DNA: TGTGCCAGTAGCCCTAGTAGGGGTTTTAGCTCCTACGAGCAGTACTTC. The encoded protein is CASSPSRGFSSYEQYF.

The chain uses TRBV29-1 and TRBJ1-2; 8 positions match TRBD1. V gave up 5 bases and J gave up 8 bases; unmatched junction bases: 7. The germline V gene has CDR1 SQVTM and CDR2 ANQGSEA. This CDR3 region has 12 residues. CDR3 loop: CSVSRTGWGYTF. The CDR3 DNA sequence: TGCAGCGTTTCGAGGACAGGGTGGGGCTACACCTTC. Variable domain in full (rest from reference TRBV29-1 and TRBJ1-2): SAVISQKPSRDICQRGTSLTIQCQVDSQVTMMFWYRQQPGQSLTLIATANQGSEATYESGFVIDKFPISRPNLTFSTLTVSNMSPEDSSIYLCSVSRTGWGYTFGSGTRLTVV.

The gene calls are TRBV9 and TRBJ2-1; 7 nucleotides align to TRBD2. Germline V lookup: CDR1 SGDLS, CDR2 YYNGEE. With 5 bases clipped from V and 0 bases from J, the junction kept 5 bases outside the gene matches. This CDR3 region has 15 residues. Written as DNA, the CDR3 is TGTGCCAGCAGTGCGGGGGTGAGCTCCTACAATGAGCAGTTCTTC. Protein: CASSAGVSSYNEQFF.

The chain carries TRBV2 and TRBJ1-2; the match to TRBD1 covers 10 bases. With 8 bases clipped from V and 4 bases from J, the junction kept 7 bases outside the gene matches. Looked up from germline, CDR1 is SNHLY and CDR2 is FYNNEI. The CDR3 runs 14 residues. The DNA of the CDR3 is TGTGCCAGCTCCCGGACAGGGGGACTCTATGGCTACACCTTC. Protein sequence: CASSRTGGLYGYTF.

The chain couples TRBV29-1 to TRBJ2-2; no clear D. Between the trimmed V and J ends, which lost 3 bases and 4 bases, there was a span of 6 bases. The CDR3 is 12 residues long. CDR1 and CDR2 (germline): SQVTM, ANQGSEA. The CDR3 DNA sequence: TGCAGCGTTGACGTCCTCACCGGGGAGCTGTTTTTT. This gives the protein CSVDVLTGELFF.

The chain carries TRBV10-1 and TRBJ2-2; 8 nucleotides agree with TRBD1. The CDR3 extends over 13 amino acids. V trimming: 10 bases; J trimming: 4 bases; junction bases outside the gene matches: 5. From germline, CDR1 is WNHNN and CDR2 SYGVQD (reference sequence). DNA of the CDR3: TGCGCCACCAGGACAGGGCCCACCGGGGAGCTGTTTTTT. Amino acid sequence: CATRTGPTGELFF.

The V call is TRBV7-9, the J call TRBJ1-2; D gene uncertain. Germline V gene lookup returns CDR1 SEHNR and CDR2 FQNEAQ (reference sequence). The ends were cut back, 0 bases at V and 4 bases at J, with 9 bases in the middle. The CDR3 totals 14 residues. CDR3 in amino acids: CASSLAWQSYGYTF. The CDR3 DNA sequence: TGTGCCAGCAGCTTAGCTTGGCAGTCCTATGGCTACACCTTC.

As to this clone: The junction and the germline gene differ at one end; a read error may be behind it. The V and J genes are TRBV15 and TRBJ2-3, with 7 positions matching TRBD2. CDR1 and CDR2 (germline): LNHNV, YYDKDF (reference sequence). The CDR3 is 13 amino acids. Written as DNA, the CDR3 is TGTGTCACCAGCTCTAGCGGATCAGATACGCAGTATTTT. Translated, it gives CVTSSSGSDTQYF. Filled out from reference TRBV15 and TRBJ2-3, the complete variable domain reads DAMVIQNPRYQVTQFGKPVTLSCSQTLNHNVMYWYQQKSSQAPKLLFHYYDKDFNNEADTPDNFQSRRPNTSFCFLDIRSPGLGDTAMYLCVTSSSGSDTQYFGPGTRLTVL.

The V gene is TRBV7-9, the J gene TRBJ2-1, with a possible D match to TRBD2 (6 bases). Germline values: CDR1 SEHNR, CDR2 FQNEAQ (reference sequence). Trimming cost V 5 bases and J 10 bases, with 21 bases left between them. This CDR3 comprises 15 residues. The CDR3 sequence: CASSTSRDLEKEQFF. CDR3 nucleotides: TGTGCCAGCAGCACCAGCCGGGACTTAGAAAAAGAGCAGTTCTTC.

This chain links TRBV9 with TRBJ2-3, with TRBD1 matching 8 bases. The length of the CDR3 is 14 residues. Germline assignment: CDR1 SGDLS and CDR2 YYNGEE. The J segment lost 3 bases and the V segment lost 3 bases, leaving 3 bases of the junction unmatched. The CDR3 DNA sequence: TGTGCCAGCAGCGGTGGACAGGGAACAGATACGCAGTATTTT. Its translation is CASSGGQGTDTQYF.

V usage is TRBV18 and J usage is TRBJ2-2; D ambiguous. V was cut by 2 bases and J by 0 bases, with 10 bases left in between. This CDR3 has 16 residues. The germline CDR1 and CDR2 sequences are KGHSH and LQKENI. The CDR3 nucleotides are TGTGCCAGCTCACCATCGCAGGCTTCGAACACCGGGGAGCTGTTTTTT. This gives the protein CASSPSQASNTGELFF.

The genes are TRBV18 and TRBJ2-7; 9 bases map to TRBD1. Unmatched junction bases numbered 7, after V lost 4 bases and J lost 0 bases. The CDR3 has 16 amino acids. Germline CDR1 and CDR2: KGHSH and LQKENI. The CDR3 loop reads CASSQTGGLSSYEQYF. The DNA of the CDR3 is TGTGCCAGCTCACAAACAGGGGGCCTTAGCTCCTACGAGCAGTACTTC.

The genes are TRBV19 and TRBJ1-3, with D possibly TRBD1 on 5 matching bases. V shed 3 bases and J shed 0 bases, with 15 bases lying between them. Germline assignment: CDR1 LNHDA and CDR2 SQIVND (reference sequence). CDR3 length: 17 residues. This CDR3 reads CASSISTGRFSGNTIYF. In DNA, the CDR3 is TGTGCCAGTAGTATCTCGACGGGACGGTTCTCTGGAAACACCATATATTTT.

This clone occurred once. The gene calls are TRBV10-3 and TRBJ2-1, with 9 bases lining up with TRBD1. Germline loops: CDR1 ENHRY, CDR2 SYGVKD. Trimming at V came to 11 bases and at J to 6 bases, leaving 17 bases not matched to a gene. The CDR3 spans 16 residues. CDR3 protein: CAAINTTGTGINEQFF. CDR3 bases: TGTGCCGCAATTAATACTACCGGGACAGGGATCAATGAGCAGTTCTTC.

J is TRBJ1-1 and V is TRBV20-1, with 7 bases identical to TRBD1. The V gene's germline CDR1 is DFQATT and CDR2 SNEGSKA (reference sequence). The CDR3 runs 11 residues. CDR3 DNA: TGCAGCGCAGGGGGTAGGGCTGAAGCTTTCTTT. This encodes CSAGGRAEAFF.

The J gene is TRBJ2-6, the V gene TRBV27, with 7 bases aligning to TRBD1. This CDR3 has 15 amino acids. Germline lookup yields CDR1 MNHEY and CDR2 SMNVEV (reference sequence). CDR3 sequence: CGLGEQGAGANVLTF. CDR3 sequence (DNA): TGTGGCCTTGGAGAGCAGGGGGCTGGGGCCAACGTCCTGACTTTC.

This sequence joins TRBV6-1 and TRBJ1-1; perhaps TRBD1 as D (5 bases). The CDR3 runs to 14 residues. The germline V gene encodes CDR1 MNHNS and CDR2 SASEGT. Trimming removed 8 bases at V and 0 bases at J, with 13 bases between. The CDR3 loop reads CASGRQSLNTEAFF. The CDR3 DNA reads TGTGCCAGCGGCAGACAGAGTTTGAACACTGAAGCTTTCTTT.